Described below is a single T cell receptor beta chain sequence and its context. The specificity of this receptor is unknown. Base quality data are lacking; no much larger clone is found one base away. The data derive from a study of Ad26.COV2.S vaccination and SARS-CoV-2 variants (dated by TCRdb to the early 2020s). Study-wide context: Vaccine-arm donors came from COV1001, a multicentre, randomized, double-blind, placebo-controlled phase I-IIa trial of Ad26.COV2.S in healthy adults. Ad26.COV2.S was administered intramuscularly at 5 x 10^10 or 1 x 10^11 viral particles, either as a single shot or as two shots given 56 days apart. TCRbeta repertoire sequencing was used to assess the specificity and breadth of SARS-CoV-2-reactive T cell receptors after Ad26.COV2.S vaccination. The TCR-sequenced set comprised approximately 32 samples: around 20 Ad26.COV2.S vaccine recipients, 5 placebo recipients and 8 SARS-CoV-2 convalescent individuals. Participants in the trial were split at random into five groups of five each, receiving low-dose or high-dose Ad26.COV2.S once or twice, or else placebo on both occasions. Blinding of investigators to trial group allocation was maintained during experiments and outcome assessment. Points the paper makes about the study in general: Vaccine and placebo recipients had comparable non-spike TCR breadth, which fits with the vaccine containing only spike. The study was not powered to compare responses between vaccine doses or regimens. Compared with placebo recipients, Ad26.COV2.S recipients showed higher spike-specific TCR breadth (P = 0.0014). According to the authors, total T cell responses may have been underestimated by the TCR breadth and depth analyses. Substantial breadth of spike-specific CD8+ and CD4+ T cell responses was reported after vaccination.

The immunoSEQ Assay was the method used to sequence TCRbeta CDR3 regions. After extraction, genomic DNA underwent amplification by bias-controlled multiplex PCR, followed by high-throughput sequencing. In the original analysis: Collapsing and filtering of sequences were performed to quantify the absolute abundance of each unique TCRbeta CDR3 region. T cell fraction was estimated by normalizing TCRbeta template counts to usable DNA, which was measured by amplifying reference genes present in all nucleated cells. Repertoire TCRs were annotated as SARS-CoV-2-specific when V gene, CDR3 amino acid sequence and J gene were exactly matched to a known reactive TCR set. The reference SARS-CoV-2 TCR set came from MIRA and was filtered for enrichment in COVID-19-positive ImmuneCODE repertoires, removing public or cross-reactive TCRs. Drawing on the MIRA antigens, annotated TCRs were analysed further at the level of specific ORF or position within ORF. Breadth was defined as annotated unique rearrangements over total unique productive rearrangements; depth was the summed frequency of those rearrangements. Group comparisons of TCR breadth used two-sided Wilcoxon rank-sum tests. Drawn from immuneACCESS, this table holds only the in-frame rearrangements with V and J called that TCRdb kept. Clones are partly lost; checked studies trace under half to an unresolved V gene and leave the rest unexplained. V and J calls and clone size are those listed in that table; D and trimming were worked out from the DNA. Recorded for this sample are 300,000 to 500,000 clones; roughly nine tenths of them occurred a single time. The top ten clonotypes cover roughly 3.5% of the sample.

The treatment or condition label, read with the paper, signifies: 19 received Ad26.COV2.S at low or high dose, single or two shots; a few received placebo; per-sample allocation not given. Repertoires of vaccine and placebo recipients were sequenced from samples collected on day 63 after the first injection. Between 29 July and 7 August 2020, Cohort 1b enrolled some 25 adults aged 18-55 years at one site in Boston, USA. Ad26.COV2.S was a replication-incompetent adenovirus type 26 vector that expressed a prefusion-stabilized SARS-CoV-2 spike protein derived from the original Wuhan strain. The CDR3, cysteine through phenylalanine, is 15 amino acids long. The read is trimmed to its CDR3 DNA, 45 bases read in frame from base 1. CDR1 and CDR2 (SGHTA, FQGNSA) derive from the germline V gene. V has 2 bases trimmed and J has 5 bases trimmed; junction bases matching no gene number 7.

Material: peripheral blood, obtained in a trial of Ad26.COV2.S vaccine versus placebo. Here the chain combines TRBV7-2 and TRBJ2-3; TRBD2 matches 7 bases in the middle. This clonotype was sampled from a person between 18 and 65 years old who received the Ad26.COV2.S COVID-19 vaccine or a placebo. The CDR3 corresponds to CASSLMGGDEDTQYF. The nucleotides are TGTGCCAGCAGCTTAATGGGAGGGGACGAAGATACGCAGTATTTT. Outside the CDR3, residues come from the reference TRBV7-2 and TRBJ2-3 proteins, so the full variable domain is: GAGVSQSPSNKVTEKGKDVELRCDPISGHTALYWYRQSLGQGLEFLIYFQGNSAPDKSGLPSDRFSAERTGGSVSTLTIQRTQQEDSAVYLCASSLMGGDEDTQYFGPGTRLTVL.